This TCR beta chain stems from a study of blood T cell repertoires in COVID-19. Germline V gene data show CDR1 as SGHRS and CDR2 as YFSETQ. V was clipped by 4 bases and J by 5 bases, with 15 bases between them. CDR3 length: 15 amino acids. The data were produced by immunoSEQ multiplex PCR, yet TCRdb's version contains in-frame clones alone and is incomplete. The table has about 190,000 clones, under 90% seen once; the top ten hold roughly 6.7%. The chain recombines TRBV5-1 with TRBJ2-2; possibly TRBD2 for D (5 bases). The sequence derives from a man aged 35-49 years with acute or convalescent COVID-19. Sequences were obtained from peripheral blood. The CDR3 here is CASSPGVGRTGELFF. In nucleotides, the CDR3 is TGCGCCAGCAGCCCCGGGGTGGGTCGTACCGGGGAGCTGTTTTTT.